This T cell receptor (beta chain) appears in the sequencing data of a study of STAT5B mutations in CD4+ large granular lymphocyte leukemia. Study in general: The CDR3 'QG' motif was associated with a particular HLA allele among healthy donors.

Germline V CDR1 and CDR2: MDHEN, SYDVKM. The CDR3 loop spans 15 amino acids. Trimming removed 5 bases from V and 8 bases from J, with 21 bases in between. Sequenced by immunoSEQ multiplex PCR; TCRdb stores in-frame clones only, minus some. The sample shows around 29,000 clones, about three quarters of them seen only once. A single count supports this clone. Antigen specificity is unknown. Study-wide results and limits: CD4-sorted patient repertoires seemed more clonal than healthy CD4+ repertoires. TRBV06-family usage was enriched in top patient clones (8/27) versus controls (2/35). Data were not HLA-matched across samples.

This chain uses TRBV28 with TRBJ1-2, with D perhaps TRBD1 (6 bases). This TCR was sampled from a human donor in good health. What was sequenced was CD4+ T cells from blood buffy coats. The CDR3 DNA is TGTGCCAGCAGTCTGACAAACGTAGTAACAGGGGGCTACACCTTC. Its protein product is CASSLTNVVTGGYTF.